This TCR beta chain was recovered during a study of shared clonotypes between healthy human individuals. Study-wide results and caveats: An effect of sequencing depth on clonotype sharing among donors was expected.

As for this clone: What it binds is unknown.

Data came from immunoSEQ multiplex PCR; TCRdb stores just in-frame clones and leaves some out. The sample gives approximately 640,000 clones, 72% of which show up once; 1.8% is in the top ten. Trimming took 0 bases from V and 4 from J, leaving 12 bases between them. Looked up from germline, CDR1 is SGHDN and CDR2 is FVKESK. The CDR3 has 15 residues. Sequencing was done on a sample of memory CD4+ T cells sorted from blood. Documented subset: CD45RA-negative fraction. The sequence came from a woman aged 25 to 39 in good health. The chain combines TRBV14 with TRBJ1-2; a weak D match, TRBD1 (5 bases). In DNA, the CDR3 is TGTGCCAGCAGCCAAGAAACCGGGGGTGGCTATGGCTACACCTTC. Its protein product is CASSQETGGGYGYTF.